This T cell receptor beta chain was found in a study of blood T cells in healthy people across ages. Findings of the study overall: Age advanced and TCR beta diversity per million T cells fell, roughly linearly. Expanded clonotype shifts may have been confounded, as the donors had an unknown CMV status.

About this clonotype: Its antigen remains unknown.

Sample-barcoded 5' priming and a J-beta primer mix drove a second PCR of 7 to 11 cycles. Researchers report that each sample yielded at least 3 million CDR3-containing paired-end reads. TCRdb called the 5' RACE reads again in MiXCR, with one record for every CDR3 protein. This sample has approximately 1,000,000 distinct CDR3 sequences, with 35% to 40% found just once. This CDR3 contains 16 residues. Germline CDR1 is DFQATT and CDR2 is SNEGSKA (reference sequence). Trimming stripped 2 bases from V and 0 bases from J, with 14 bases between. The specimen was blood. This sequence was found in a man younger than 35 in good health. The chain has TRBV20-1 and TRBJ2-1, with D possibly TRBD1 on 6 matching bases. The CDR3 DNA is TGCAGTGCTAGATGGGACAACCCGAGCTCCTACAATGAGCAGTTCTTC. Encoded protein: CSARWDNPSSYNEQFF.